The clone carrying this T cell receptor (beta chain) was detected a few times. The antigen is not known. V was trimmed by 3 bases and J by 1 base, leaving 11 bases between them. The CDR3 spans 14 residues. Germline CDR1 and CDR2: GTSNPN and SVGIG (reference sequence). The source of the sample is a study of beta chain features in type 1 diabetes. What was sequenced were expressed TCRB transcripts, since all of the isolated RNA had been reverse transcribed. Libraries were prepared by immunoSEQ multiplex PCR; TCRdb keeps only in-frame clonotypes and omits some of them. The data hold nearly 350,000 clones, with about a tenth observed a single time. Findings of the study overall: When Type 1 diabetes patients were examined, their TCRB CDR3s proved moderately but significantly shorter in all four CD4+ subsets.

This sequence was found in a young man with type 1 diabetes. The chain recombines TRBV30 with TRBJ2-3, with D perhaps matching TRBD2 (5 bases). The sample was central memory CD4+ T cells from blood. The CDR3: CAWSPGWGTDTQYF. The CDR3 DNA is TGTGCCTGGAGCCCGGGGTGGGGCACAGATACGCAGTATTTT.